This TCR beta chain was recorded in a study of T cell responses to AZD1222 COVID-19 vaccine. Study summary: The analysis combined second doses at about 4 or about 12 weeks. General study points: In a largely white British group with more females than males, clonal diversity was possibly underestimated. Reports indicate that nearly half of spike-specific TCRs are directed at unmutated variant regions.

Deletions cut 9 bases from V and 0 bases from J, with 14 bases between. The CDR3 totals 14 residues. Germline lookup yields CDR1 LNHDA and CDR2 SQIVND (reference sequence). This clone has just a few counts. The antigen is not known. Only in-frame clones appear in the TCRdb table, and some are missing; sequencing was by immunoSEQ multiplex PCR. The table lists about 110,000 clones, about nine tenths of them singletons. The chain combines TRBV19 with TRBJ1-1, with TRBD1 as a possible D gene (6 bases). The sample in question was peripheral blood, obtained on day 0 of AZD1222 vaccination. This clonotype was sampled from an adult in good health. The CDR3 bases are TGTGCCAGCCTTCTACCAGGGGTGAACACTGAAGCTTTCTTT. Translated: CASLLPGVNTEAFF.